This T cell receptor beta chain was sequenced in a study of blood T cell repertoires in COVID-19. The germline CDR1 and CDR2 sequences are MNHEY and SVGAGI. Trimming left V 4 bases short and J 5 bases short, with 15 bases between. The CDR3 consists of 15 residues. The repertoire was sequenced with immunoSEQ multiplex PCR; TCRdb's copy has only in-frame clones and lacks some. The table includes 25,000 to 30,000 clones, around four fifths detected once. The clonotype was recovered from a man in his 70s with acute or convalescent COVID-19. The genes are TRBV6-5 and TRBJ1-5; D is perhaps TRBD1 (6 bases). The material sequenced was peripheral blood. The CDR3 sequence is CASSSLQGTYQPQHF. The CDR3 DNA sequence: TGTGCCAGCAGTTCCTTACAGGGCACCTATCAGCCCCAGCATTTT.